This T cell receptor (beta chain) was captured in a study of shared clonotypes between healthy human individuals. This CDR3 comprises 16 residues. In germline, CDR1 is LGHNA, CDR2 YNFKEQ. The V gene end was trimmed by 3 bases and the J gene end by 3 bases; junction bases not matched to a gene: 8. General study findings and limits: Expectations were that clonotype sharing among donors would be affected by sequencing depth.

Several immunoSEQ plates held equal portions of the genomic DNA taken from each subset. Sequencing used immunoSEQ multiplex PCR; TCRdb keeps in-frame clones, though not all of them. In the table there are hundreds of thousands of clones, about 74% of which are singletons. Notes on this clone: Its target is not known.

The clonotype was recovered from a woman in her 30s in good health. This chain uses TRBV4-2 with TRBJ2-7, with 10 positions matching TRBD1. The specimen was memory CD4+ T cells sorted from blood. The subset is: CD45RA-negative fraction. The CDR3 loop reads CASSHQVGQGDYEQYF. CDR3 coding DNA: TGTGCCAGCAGCCACCAAGTAGGACAGGGGGACTACGAGCAGTACTTC.